Sequencing of this T cell receptor beta chain was carried out in a study of cytomegalovirus exposure and HLA in healthy donors. The study's findings and limits: Some V segments, TRBV6-2 and TRBV6-3 among them, were indistinguishable and were therefore excluded. In a later analysis, compared with equally common non-associated chains, HLA-associated beta chains were more expanded.

With 60 Vbeta and 13 Jbeta primers, the PCR was carried out. Sequenced by immunoSEQ multiplex PCR; TCRdb stores in-frame clones only, minus some. The sample has 150,000 to 160,000 clones, around 80% seen once; the top ten hold around 4.1%. This CDR3 region has 16 residues. The V gene's germline CDR1 is KGHSH and CDR2 LQKENI. Trimming removed 3 bases from V and 6 bases from J, with 19 bases in between. In regard to this clone: The antigen is undetermined.

Sequencing input: PBMCs. This clonotype originated in a woman between 40 and 55 years old in good health and CMV-seronegative. V gene TRBV18 combines with J gene TRBJ2-3; the D gene is possibly TRBD1 (6 bases). CDR3 DNA sequence: TGTGCCAGCTCACCCAAACCCCAGGGGACGGGGGATACGCAGTATTTT. This translates into CASSPKPQGTGDTQYF.